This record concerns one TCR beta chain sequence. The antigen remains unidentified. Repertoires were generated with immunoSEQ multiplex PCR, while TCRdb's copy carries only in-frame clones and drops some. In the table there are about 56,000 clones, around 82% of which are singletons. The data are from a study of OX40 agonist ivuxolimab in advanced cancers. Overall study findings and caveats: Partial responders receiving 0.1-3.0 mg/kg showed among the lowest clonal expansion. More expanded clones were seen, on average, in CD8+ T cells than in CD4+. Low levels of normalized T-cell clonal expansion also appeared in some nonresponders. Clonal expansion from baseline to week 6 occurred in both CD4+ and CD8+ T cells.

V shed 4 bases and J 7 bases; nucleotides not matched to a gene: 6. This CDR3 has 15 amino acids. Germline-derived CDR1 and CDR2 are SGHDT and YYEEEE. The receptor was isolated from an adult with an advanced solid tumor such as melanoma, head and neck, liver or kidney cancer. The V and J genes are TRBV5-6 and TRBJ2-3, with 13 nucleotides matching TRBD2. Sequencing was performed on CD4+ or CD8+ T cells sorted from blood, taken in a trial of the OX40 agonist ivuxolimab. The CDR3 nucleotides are TGTGCCAGCAGCCGCGGACTAGCGGGAGTAAATACGCAGTATTTT. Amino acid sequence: CASSRGLAGVNTQYF.